The entry that follows covers one T cell receptor beta chain sequence. The antigen remains undetermined. At one end, the junction sequence differs from germline, possibly due to a read error. The CDR3 length is 8 residues. CDR1 and CDR2 (germline): MGHDK, SYGVNS. The data belong to a study of CD8 T cells in Susac syndrome. Overall study findings and caveats: It was acknowledged in the study that its TCR sequencing and HLA analysis involved a relatively small number of individuals.

RNA in amounts of roughly 0.5 to 1 ug was reverse transcribed with random hexamers. Amplification of TCR beta CDR3 across 54 Vbeta and 13 Jbeta was performed with immunoSEQ multiplex PCR. TCRdb re-analysed the immunoSEQ multiplex PCR reads in MiXCR, keeping a single row per CDR3 protein. The profile covers 120,000 to 150,000 distinct CDR3 sequences, with roughly 95% appearing a single time and roughly 0.083% taken by the ten largest. The J gene is TRBJ2-7, the V gene TRBV25-1; D unresolved. The sample comprised CD4+ T cells from PBMCs. This TCR was recovered from a human donor in good health. The CDR3 here is CASRVGPF. The CDR3 nucleotides read TGTGCCAGCAGGGTTGGGCCCTTC.